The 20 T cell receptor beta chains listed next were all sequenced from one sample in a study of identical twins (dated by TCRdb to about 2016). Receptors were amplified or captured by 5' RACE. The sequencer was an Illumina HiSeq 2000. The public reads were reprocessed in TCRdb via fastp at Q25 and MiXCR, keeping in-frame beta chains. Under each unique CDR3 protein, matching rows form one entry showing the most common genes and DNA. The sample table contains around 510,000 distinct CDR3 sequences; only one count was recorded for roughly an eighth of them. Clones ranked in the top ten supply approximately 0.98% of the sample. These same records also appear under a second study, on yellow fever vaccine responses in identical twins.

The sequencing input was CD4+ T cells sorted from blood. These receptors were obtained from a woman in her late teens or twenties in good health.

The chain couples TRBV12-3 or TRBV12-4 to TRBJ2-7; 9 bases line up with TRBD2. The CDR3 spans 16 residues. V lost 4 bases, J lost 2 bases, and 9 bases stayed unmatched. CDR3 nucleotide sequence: TGTGCCAGCAGTTACACGGGACTAGCAAAAACCTACGAGCAGTACTTC. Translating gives CASSYTGLAKTYEQYF.

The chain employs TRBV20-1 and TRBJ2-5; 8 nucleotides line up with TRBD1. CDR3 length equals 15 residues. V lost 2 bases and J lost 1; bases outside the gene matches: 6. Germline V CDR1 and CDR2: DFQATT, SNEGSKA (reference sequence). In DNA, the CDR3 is TGCAGTGCTAGACTTAGAGGGACAGGCCAAGAGACCCAGTACTTC. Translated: CSARLRGTGQETQYF.

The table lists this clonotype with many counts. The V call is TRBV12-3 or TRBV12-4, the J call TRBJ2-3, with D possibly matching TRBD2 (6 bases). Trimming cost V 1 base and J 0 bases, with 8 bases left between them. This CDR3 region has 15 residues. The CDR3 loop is CASSLGAGSTDTQYF. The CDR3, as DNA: TGTGCCAGCAGTTTAGGCGCGGGAAGCACAGATACGCAGTATTTT.

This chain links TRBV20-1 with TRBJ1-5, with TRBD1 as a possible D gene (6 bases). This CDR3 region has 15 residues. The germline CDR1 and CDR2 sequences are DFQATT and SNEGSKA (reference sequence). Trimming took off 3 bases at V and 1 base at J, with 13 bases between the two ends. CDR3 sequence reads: CSASRSGVSNQPQHF. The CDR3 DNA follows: TGCAGTGCTAGTCGCTCAGGGGTGAGCAATCAGCCCCAGCATTTT.

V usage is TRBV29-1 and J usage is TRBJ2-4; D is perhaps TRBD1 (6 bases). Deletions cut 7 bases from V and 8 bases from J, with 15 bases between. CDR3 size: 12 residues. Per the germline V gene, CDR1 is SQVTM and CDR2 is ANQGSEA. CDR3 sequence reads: CSGRDTPYIQYF. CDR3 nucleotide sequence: TGCAGCGGCCGGGACACCCCCTACATTCAGTACTTC.

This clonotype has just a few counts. This CDR3 reads CASSLSGQSLNEQFF. In DNA form, the CDR3 reads TGTGCCAGCAGTTTATCGGGACAAAGCCTCAATGAGCAGTTCTTC. The V call is TRBV12-3 or TRBV12-4, the J call TRBJ2-1; perhaps TRBD1 as D (6 bases). The V end was cut by 2 bases, the J end by 6 bases, with 14 bases between. This CDR3 is 15 amino acids long.

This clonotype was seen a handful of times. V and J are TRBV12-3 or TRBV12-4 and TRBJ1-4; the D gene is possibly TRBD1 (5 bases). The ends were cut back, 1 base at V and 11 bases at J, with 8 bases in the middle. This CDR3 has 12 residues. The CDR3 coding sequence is TGTGCCAGCAGTTTAGGGGAGGGGAAACTGTTTTTT. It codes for CASSLGEGKLFF.

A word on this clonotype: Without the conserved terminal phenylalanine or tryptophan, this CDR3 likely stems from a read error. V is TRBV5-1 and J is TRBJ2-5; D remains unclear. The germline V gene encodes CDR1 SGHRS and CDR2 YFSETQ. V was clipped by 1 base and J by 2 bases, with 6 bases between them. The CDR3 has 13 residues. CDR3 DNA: TGCGCCAGCAGCTTGCAACCTCAAGAGACCCAGTACTAC. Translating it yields CASSLQPQETQYY.

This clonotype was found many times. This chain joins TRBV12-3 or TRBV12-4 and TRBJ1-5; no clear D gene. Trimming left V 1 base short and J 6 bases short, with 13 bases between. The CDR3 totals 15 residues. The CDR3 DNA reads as TGTGCCAGCAGTTTAGGGGAGTCAGAGGGTCAGCCCCAGCATTTT. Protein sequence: CASSLGESEGQPQHF.

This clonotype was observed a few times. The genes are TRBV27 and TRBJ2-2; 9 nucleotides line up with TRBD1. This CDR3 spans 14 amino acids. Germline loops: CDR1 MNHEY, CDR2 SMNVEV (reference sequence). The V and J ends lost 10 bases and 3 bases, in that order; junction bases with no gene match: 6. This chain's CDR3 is CATQRTGDTGELFF. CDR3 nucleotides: TGTGCCACCCAAAGGACAGGGGACACCGGGGAGCTGTTTTTT.

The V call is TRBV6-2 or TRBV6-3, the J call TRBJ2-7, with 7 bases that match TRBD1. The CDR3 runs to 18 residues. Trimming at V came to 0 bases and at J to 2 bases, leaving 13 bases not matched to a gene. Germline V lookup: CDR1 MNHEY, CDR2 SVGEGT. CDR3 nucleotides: TGTGCCAGCAGTTACTCGAGGCCCGCTACAGGGGCCACCTACGAGCAGTACTTC. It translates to CASSYSRPATGATYEQYF.

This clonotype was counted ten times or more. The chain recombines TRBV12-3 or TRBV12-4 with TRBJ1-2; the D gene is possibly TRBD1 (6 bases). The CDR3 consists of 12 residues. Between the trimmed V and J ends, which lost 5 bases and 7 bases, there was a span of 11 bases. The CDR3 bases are TGTGCCAGCAGTCGAACAGGGTTTGGCTACACCTTC. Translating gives CASSRTGFGYTF.

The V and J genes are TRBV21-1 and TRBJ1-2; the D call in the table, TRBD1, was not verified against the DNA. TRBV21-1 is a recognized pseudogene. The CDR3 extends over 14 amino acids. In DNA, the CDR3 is TGTGCCAGCAGCAAAAGGCAGGGGAACTATGGCTACACCTTC. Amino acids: CASSKRQGNYGYTF.

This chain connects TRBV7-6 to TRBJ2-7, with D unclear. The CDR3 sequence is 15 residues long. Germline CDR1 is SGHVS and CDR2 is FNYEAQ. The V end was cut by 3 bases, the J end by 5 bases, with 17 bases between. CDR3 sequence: CASSFLSDVRNEQYF. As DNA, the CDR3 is TGTGCCAGCAGCTTCCTAAGCGATGTGAGGAACGAGCAGTACTTC.

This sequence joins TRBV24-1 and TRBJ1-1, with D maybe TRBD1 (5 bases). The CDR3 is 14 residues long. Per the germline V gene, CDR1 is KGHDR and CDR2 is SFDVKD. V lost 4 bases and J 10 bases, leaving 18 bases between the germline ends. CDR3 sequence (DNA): TGTGCCACCAGTGAACCACCAGGGACCCGGGGAGCTTTCTTT. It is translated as CATSEPPGTRGAFF.

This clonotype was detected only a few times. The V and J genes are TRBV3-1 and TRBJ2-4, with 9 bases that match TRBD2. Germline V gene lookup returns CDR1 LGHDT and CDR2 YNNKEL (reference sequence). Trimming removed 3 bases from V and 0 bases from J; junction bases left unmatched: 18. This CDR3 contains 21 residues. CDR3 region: CASSHGTSPPPGDLAKNIQYF. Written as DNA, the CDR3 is TGTGCCAGCAGCCATGGGACTAGCCCGCCACCTGGGGACCTAGCCAAAAACATTCAGTACTTC.

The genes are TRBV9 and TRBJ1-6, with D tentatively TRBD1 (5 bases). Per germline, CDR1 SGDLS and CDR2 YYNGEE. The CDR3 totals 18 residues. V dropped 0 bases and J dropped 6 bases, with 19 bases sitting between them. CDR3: CASSVDPGLAKGNSPLHF. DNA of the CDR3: TGTGCCAGCAGCGTAGACCCGGGGCTGGCGAAGGGTAATTCACCCCTCCACTTT.

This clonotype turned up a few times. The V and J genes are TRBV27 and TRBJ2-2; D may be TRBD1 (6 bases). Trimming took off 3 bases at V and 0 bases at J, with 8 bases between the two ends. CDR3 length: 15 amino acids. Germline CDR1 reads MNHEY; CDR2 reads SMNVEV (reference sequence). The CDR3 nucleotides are TGTGCCAGCAGTTTCGACAGGTCGAACACCGGGGAGCTGTTTTTT. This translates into CASSFDRSNTGELFF.

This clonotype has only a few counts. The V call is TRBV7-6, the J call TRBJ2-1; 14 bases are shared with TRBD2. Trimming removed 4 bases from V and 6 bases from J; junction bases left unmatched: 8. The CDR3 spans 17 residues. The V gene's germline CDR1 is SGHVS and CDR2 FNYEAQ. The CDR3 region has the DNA TGTGCCAGCAGCTGGACTAGCGGGAGGACCGGGTTCAATGAGCAGTTCTTC. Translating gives CASSWTSGRTGFNEQFF.

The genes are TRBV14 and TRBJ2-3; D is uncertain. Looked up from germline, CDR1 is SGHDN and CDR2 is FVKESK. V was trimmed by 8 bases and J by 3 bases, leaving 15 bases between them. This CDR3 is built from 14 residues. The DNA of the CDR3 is TGTGCCAGCTCCCCCAGGTGGGGTACAGATACGCAGTATTTT. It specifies CASSPRWGTDTQYF.